These 27 T cell receptor beta chains share one sample of origin, sequenced in a study of cytomegalovirus exposure and HLA in healthy donors (dated by TCRdb to 2015 to 2018). The library was made by the immunoSEQ multiplex PCR assay. For the multiplex PCR, a mixture combining 60 forward primers for TCR Vbeta segments and 13 reverse primers for TCR Jbeta segments was used. Entries here come from immuneACCESS through TCRdb and include only in-frame sequences with V and J called. Some clones fail to appear in such tables; in the studies checked, an unresolved V gene covers under half of the shortfall, and the cause of the remainder is unknown. Counted in this sample were roughly 160,000 clones; roughly 85% of them appeared once. About 10% of the sample is taken by the ten largest. Sequences were obtained from PBMCs. These receptors all stem from a young man in good health and CMV-seropositive.

This clone has a single count. The CDR3 loop reads CASSRVGGAVETQYF. The CDR3 DNA is TGTGCCAGCAGTAGAGTCGGGGGGGCAGTAGAGACCCAGTACTTC. V gene TRBV7-9 combines with J gene TRBJ2-5, with 8 bases that match TRBD2. Unmatched junction bases numbered 10, after V lost 6 bases and J lost 4 bases. Germline-derived CDR1 and CDR2 are SEHNR and FQNEAQ (reference sequence). The CDR3 loop spans 15 amino acids.

The chain uses TRBV7-2 and TRBJ2-1; TRBD1 matches 7 bases. Germline V gives CDR1 SGHTA, CDR2 FQGNSA. Trimming cost V 8 bases and J 9 bases; bases outside gene matches: 10. The CDR3 runs to 13 residues. In DNA, the CDR3 is TGTGCCAGCCGCAATCAGGGGGTTAGTGAGCAGTTCTTC. It encodes CASRNQGVSEQFF.

The chain carries TRBV29-1 and TRBJ1-2; D is unclear. Germline CDR1 is SQVTM and CDR2 is ANQGSEA. The CDR3 has 13 residues. Trimming removed 8 bases at V and 8 bases at J, with 21 bases between. This chain's CDR3 is CSIVRLGSLGYTF. The CDR3 DNA is TGCAGCATTGTTCGACTCGGATCCTTGGGCTACACCTTC.

This sequence joins TRBV5-1 and TRBJ2-5, with TRBD2 matching 11 bases. Per germline, CDR1 SGHRS and CDR2 YFSETQ. The V gene end was trimmed by 0 bases and the J gene end by 4 bases; junction bases not matched to a gene: 2. This CDR3 has 15 amino acids. This CDR3 is CASSLAGTSGETQYF. The CDR3, as DNA: TGCGCCAGCAGCTTGGCCGGGACTAGCGGAGAGACCCAGTACTTC.

The chain combines TRBV7-2 with TRBJ2-5; D uncertain. CDR3 length equals 15 residues. From germline, CDR1 is SGHTA and CDR2 FQGNSA. Trimming took off 1 base at V and 1 base at J, with 10 bases between the two ends. CDR3 DNA: TGTGCCAGCAGCTTAGTCTACAGCTCCCAAGAGACCCAGTACTTC. This encodes CASSLVYSSQETQYF.

The chain carries TRBV6-5 and TRBJ1-2; no clear D. V shed 6 bases and J shed 1 base, with 12 bases lying between them. From germline, CDR1 is MNHEY and CDR2 SVGAGI. This CDR3 contains 14 residues. The CDR3, as DNA: TGTGCCAGCAGCCCCCCTACGGTTAACTATGGCTACACCTTC. This gives the protein CASSPPTVNYGYTF.

V and J are TRBV27 and TRBJ1-6; the D gene is possibly TRBD1 (6 bases). In germline, CDR1 is MNHEY, CDR2 SMNVEV (reference sequence). The CDR3 contains 13 residues. The V end was cut by 7 bases, the J end by 4 bases, with 8 bases between. CDR3 loop: CASKGQYNSPLHF. CDR3 sequence (DNA): TGTGCCAGCAAAGGACAGTATAATTCACCCCTCCACTTT.

The chain has TRBV7-9 and TRBJ2-1; the match to TRBD1 covers 9 bases. There are 17 residues in the CDR3. The V gene end was trimmed by 4 bases and the J gene end by 2 bases; junction bases not matched to a gene: 9. Germline V lookup: CDR1 SEHNR, CDR2 FQNEAQ (reference sequence). The DNA of the CDR3 is TGTGCCAGCAGCTCTGACAGGGGGTTCGCCCCCTACAATGAGCAGTTCTTC. Protein sequence: CASSSDRGFAPYNEQFF.

The chain uses TRBV9 and TRBJ2-2, with unresolved D. The germline gives CDR1 SGDLS, CDR2 YYNGEE. The CDR3 consists of 15 residues. Between the trimmed V and J ends, which lost 3 bases and 0 bases, there was a span of 9 bases. The CDR3 region is CASSAPRPNTGELFF. For the CDR3, the DNA is TGTGCCAGCAGCGCACCCAGGCCGAACACCGGGGAGCTGTTTTTT.

The gene calls are TRBV19 and TRBJ2-5; D is possibly TRBD2 (7 bases). In germline, CDR1 is LNHDA, CDR2 SQIVND (reference sequence). This CDR3 spans 14 amino acids. Trimming removed 5 bases from V and 0 bases from J, with 10 bases in between. The CDR3 loop reads CASSVGGHQETQYF. CDR3 coding DNA: TGTGCCAGTAGTGTGGGGGGGCACCAAGAGACCCAGTACTTC.

The V and J genes are TRBV7-6 and TRBJ2-5, with a possible D match to TRBD1 (7 bases). This CDR3 comprises 14 residues. Trimming shortened V by 4 bases and J by 5 bases, and 14 bases separated the two germline ends. Germline CDR1 and CDR2: SGHVS and FNYEAQ. The CDR3 DNA reads as TGTGCCAGCAGCTCAGGAGGGGGCCGGGAGACCCAGTACTTC. It codes for CASSSGGGRETQYF.

V usage is TRBV2 and J usage is TRBJ2-5; TRBD1 might be the D (5 bases). CDR1 is SNHLY and CDR2 is FYNNEI in the germline V gene. The V gene lost 3 bases and the J gene lost 4 bases, with 12 bases spanning the gap. The CDR3 is 14 residues long. The CDR3 sequence is CASSDSGSGETQYF. The CDR3 DNA sequence: TGTGCCAGCAGTGACTCAGGGTCGGGAGAGACCCAGTACTTC.

This rearrangement joins TRBV19 to TRBJ1-3; 9 nucleotides align to TRBD1. V trimming: 3 bases; J trimming: 2 bases; junction bases outside the gene matches: 5. The V gene's germline CDR1 is LNHDA and CDR2 SQIVND (reference sequence). The CDR3 has 16 residues. This CDR3 reads CASSMGTGRTGNTIYF. The CDR3 nucleotides are TGTGCCAGTAGTATGGGGACAGGGCGCACTGGAAACACCATATATTTT. Supplemented by reference TRBV19 and TRBJ1-3, the full variable domain reads DGGITQSPKYLFRKEGQNVTLSCEQNLNHDAMYWYRQDPGQGLRLIYYSQIVNDFQKGDIAEGYSVSREKKESFPLTVTSAQKNPTAFYLCASSMGTGRTGNTIYFGEGSWLTVV.

The chain uses TRBV7-8 and TRBJ2-7; TRBD1 matches at 9 bases. Germline V gives CDR1 SGHVS, CDR2 FQNEAQ. J gave up 12 bases and V 4 bases, and 7 bases lay outside the gene matches. This CDR3 comprises 12 residues. The CDR3 DNA reads as TGTGCCAGCAGCTCGACCGGGACAGGGTGGTACTTC. As protein: CASSSTGTGWYF.

The chain joins TRBV4-3 to TRBJ2-5, with D possibly being TRBD1 (5 bases). The last part of the DNA fits TRBJ2-7 better; the J call may be wrong. CDR3 length: 16 residues. CDR1 LGHNA and CDR2 YSLEER come from the germline V gene. The CDR3 DNA follows: TGCGCCAGCAGCCCCTTCACACAGGTTCCATTTTACGAGCAGTACTTC. It is translated as CASSPFTQVPFYEQYF.

The chain uses TRBV12-5 and TRBJ1-4; 7 nucleotides match TRBD1. The CDR3 extends over 18 amino acids. Per germline, CDR1 LGHNT and CDR2 FRNRAP. The V segment lost 1 base and the J segment 8 bases; nucleotides outside the gene matches: 16. The CDR3 DNA is TGTGCTAGTGGTTTGGCCCCAAAGACGGACAGGTTGGGGGAAAAACTGTTTTTT. Amino acid sequence: CASGLAPKTDRLGEKLFF.

The chain joins TRBV27 to TRBJ2-2, with 10 bases that match TRBD1. CDR1 and CDR2 from the germline V gene are MNHEY and SMNVEV (reference sequence). Trimming removed 8 bases from V and 7 bases from J; junction bases left unmatched: 13. CDR3 length: 16 residues. The chain's CDR3 is CASGLTTGGLSGELFF. DNA of the CDR3: TGTGCCAGCGGTCTAACGACAGGGGGCTTGAGCGGGGAGCTGTTTTTT.

This clone has only a few counts. Within the sample, other DNA sequences also encode this same CDR3. The rearrangement links TRBV18 to TRBJ2-7; D possibly corresponds to TRBD2 (5 bases). Germline CDR1 reads KGHSH; CDR2 reads LQKENI. The V gene lost 9 bases and the J gene lost 4 bases, with 22 bases spanning the gap. The CDR3 covers 15 residues. The CDR3 spells CASFFKEEAAYEQYF. DNA for the CDR3: TGTGCCAGTTTTTTCAAAGAGGAGGCGGCATACGAGCAGTACTTC.

This clone was found a few times. Here the CDR3 reads CASSFRDSTYEQYF. Here the CDR3 DNA reads TGCGCCAGCAGCTTCCGGGACAGTACCTACGAGCAGTACTTC. The V call is TRBV5-1, the J call TRBJ2-7; 7 bases are shared with TRBD1. Germline assignment: CDR1 SGHRS and CDR2 YFSETQ. V was pared by 2 bases and J by 2 bases, with 4 bases of the junction left unmatched. The CDR3 spans 14 residues.

The chain is built from TRBV13 and TRBJ2-2; perhaps TRBD1 as D (6 bases). This CDR3 spans 16 amino acids. Germline CDR1 PRHDT, CDR2 FYEKMQ (reference sequence). V was cut by 5 bases and J by 1 base, with 14 bases left in between. The CDR3: CASSVRTDWNTGELFF. The CDR3 coding sequence is TGTGCCAGCAGCGTCAGGACAGACTGGAACACCGGGGAGCTGTTTTTT.

V usage is TRBV2 and J usage is TRBJ1-2; TRBD1 agrees at 7 bases. Per the germline V gene, CDR1 is SNHLY and CDR2 is FYNNEI. The CDR3 consists of 15 residues. Trimming took 6 bases from V and 5 from J; bases not matched to a gene: 12. This CDR3 is CASREGGKGQYGYTF. Here the CDR3 DNA reads TGTGCCAGCAGGGAGGGGGGCAAGGGACAGTATGGCTACACCTTC.

The genes are TRBV5-4 and TRBJ2-7; 8 bases match TRBD1. The V and J ends lost 4 bases and 0 bases, in that order; junction bases with no gene match: 9. This CDR3 is built from 16 residues. Germline V gene sequence: CDR1 SGHNT, CDR2 YYREEE (reference sequence). CDR3: CASSVASGTGSYEQYF. The CDR3 nucleotides are TGTGCCAGCAGCGTGGCTTCCGGGACAGGCTCCTACGAGCAGTACTTC.

Only one count was recorded for this clone. This chain joins TRBV6-6 and TRBJ1-1; D gene ambiguous. Germline assignment: CDR1 MNHNY and CDR2 SVGAGI (reference sequence). CDR3 length: 13 residues. Trimming cost V 7 bases and J 7 bases, with 16 bases left between them. For the CDR3, the DNA is TGTGCCAGCACCCCGCGGAGGAGTTATGAAGCTTTCTTT. The encoded protein is CASTPRRSYEAFF.

This sequence joins TRBV9 and TRBJ2-7; 10 positions match TRBD2. V lost 0 bases to trimming and J lost 3 bases; unmatched junction nucleotides: 0. Germline V gene sequence: CDR1 SGDLS, CDR2 YYNGEE. This CDR3 has 14 residues. CDR3 bases: TGTGCCAGCAGCGTAGGGACTAGCGGCTACGAGCAGTACTTC. It encodes CASSVGTSGYEQYF. The full variable domain, completed using reference TRBV9 and TRBJ2-7, is DSGVTQTPKHLITATGQRVTLRCSPRSGDLSVYWYQQSLDQGLQFLIQYYNGEERAKGNILERFSAQQFPDLHSELNLSSLELGDSALYFCASSVGTSGYEQYFGPGTRLTVT.

The chain recombines TRBV15 with TRBJ1-2; 7 nucleotides match TRBD1. This CDR3 contains 15 residues. V trimming: 3 bases; J trimming: 4 bases; junction bases outside the gene matches: 8. Germline-derived CDR1 and CDR2 are LNHNV and YYDKDF (reference sequence). CDR3 protein: CATSSDTGVGYGYTF. The CDR3 nucleotides read TGTGCCACCAGCAGCGATACAGGGGTTGGCTATGGCTACACCTTC.

This chain uses TRBV11-2 with TRBJ1-1, with D unresolved. CDR1 and CDR2 from the germline V gene are SGHAT and FQNNGV. Between the trimmed V and J ends, which lost 2 bases and 5 bases, there was a span of 18 bases. The length of the CDR3 is 16 residues. CDR3: CASSLIAGLLRTEAFF. The DNA of the CDR3 is TGTGCCAGCAGCTTAATAGCGGGCCTCTTGAGGACTGAAGCTTTCTTT.

The V gene is TRBV5-1, the J gene TRBJ1-2; D not certain. Germline-derived CDR1 and CDR2 are SGHRS and YFSETQ. The V end lost 2 bases, the J end lost 6 bases, and 11 bases lay between the germline ends. The CDR3 runs to 13 residues. CDR3 in DNA: TGCGCCAGCAGCTTCATACTTTACCATGGCTACACCTTC. Translated, it gives CASSFILYHGYTF.